These 17 T cell receptor beta chains share one sample of origin, sequenced in a study of T cell repertoires in cytomegalovirus infection. From the reads, TCRdb called clonotypes with MiXCR, one entry per CDR3 protein. Of around 310,000 distinct CDR3 sequences in the sample, about 28% were seen once. For these receptors, no antigen is known. Sequenced here: cultured PBMCs, sampled from culture after CMV antigen stimulation. Every receptor here comes from a human donor in good health (CMV status not recorded). Some clones in this sample may be carry-over from other donors' samples.

This clonotype occurred many times. This chain uses TRBV7-2 with TRBJ2-3; weak D call: TRBD1 (5 bases). V lost 5 bases and J 7 bases, leaving 10 bases between the germline ends. Germline V gene sequence: CDR1 SGHTA, CDR2 FQGNSA. The CDR3 contains 12 residues. CDR3 DNA: TGTGCCAGCAGCGGAGACAGATATACGCAGTATTTT. It yields the protein CASSGDRYTQYF. Using reference TRBV7-2 and TRBJ2-3 for the parts outside the CDR3, the full variable domain is GAGVSQSPSNKVTEKGKDVELRCDPISGHTALYWYRQSLGQGLEFLIYFQGNSAPDKSGLPSDRFSAERTGGSVSTLTIQRTQQEDSAVYLCASSGDRYTQYFGPGTRLTVL.

V gene TRBV28 combines with J gene TRBJ2-7, with 7 bases fitting TRBD2. The V gene end was trimmed by 6 bases and the J gene end by 6 bases; junction bases not matched to a gene: 8. Germline V CDR1 and CDR2: MDHEN, SYDVKM. The CDR3 spans 13 residues. The DNA for the CDR3 is TGTGCCAGCAGCTGGGGGAGGGCGGGCGAGCAGTACTTC. It encodes CASSWGRAGEQYF. The complete variable domain, with remaining parts taken from reference TRBV28 and TRBJ2-7, reads DVKVTQSSRYLVKRTGEKVFLECVQDMDHENMFWYRQDPGLGLRLIYFSYDVKMKEKGDIPEGYSVSREKKERFSLILESASTNQTSMYLCASSWGRAGEQYFGPGTRLTVT.

The V gene is TRBV12-3 or TRBV12-4, the J gene TRBJ2-1; TRBD2 matches at 8 bases. V was pared by 7 bases and J by 0 bases, with 14 bases of the junction left unmatched. The CDR3 spans 18 residues. CDR3 region: CASTRRGGLAGSYNEQFF. In nucleotides, the CDR3 is TGTGCCAGCACACGACGGGGGGGCCTGGCCGGCTCCTACAATGAGCAGTTCTTC.

The gene calls are TRBV3-1 and TRBJ1-1; D remains ambiguous. V lost 4 bases and J 5 bases, leaving 8 bases between the germline ends. There are 12 residues in the CDR3. Germline V CDR1 and CDR2: LGHDT, YNNKEL (reference sequence). CDR3 DNA: TGTGCCAGCAGCCGTGGTTGGACTGAAGCTTTCTTT. Translating gives CASSRGWTEAFF.

This clonotype was counted ten times or more. CDR3 nucleotides: TGTGCCAGCAGCCCGCCAGCGGGAGGGTACAATGAGCAGTTCTTC. This sequence encodes CASSPPAGGYNEQFF. The chain links TRBV7-2 to TRBJ2-1; 10 nucleotides agree with TRBD2. CDR1 is SGHTA, CDR2 FQGNSA, per germline. The length of the CDR3 is 15 residues. With 5 bases clipped from V and 4 bases from J, the junction kept 5 bases outside the gene matches.

V usage is TRBV20-1 and J usage is TRBJ2-5, with a weak D call TRBD2 (6 bases). The CDR3 loop spans 14 amino acids. Per the germline V gene, CDR1 is DFQATT and CDR2 is SNEGSKA (reference sequence). The V end was cut by 8 bases, the J end by 4 bases, with 20 bases between. CDR3 loop: CSHSPGAAGETQYF. The CDR3 DNA is TGCAGTCACTCCCCGGGAGCGGCAGGAGAGACCCAGTACTTC.

The chain has TRBV5-1 and TRBJ2-5; the match to TRBD2 covers 10 bases. The CDR3 runs 16 residues. V lost 0 bases and J lost 3; bases outside the gene matches: 5. CDR1 SGHRS and CDR2 YFSETQ come from the germline V gene. The CDR3 loop reads CASSLGIAGGEETQYF. The DNA of the CDR3 is TGCGCCAGCAGCTTGGGGATAGCGGGGGGCGAAGAGACCCAGTACTTC.

J is TRBJ2-1 and V is TRBV7-2; TRBD1 might be the D (6 bases). The germline gives CDR1 SGHTA, CDR2 FQGNSA. The CDR3 extends over 14 amino acids. V lost 3 bases and J 9 bases, leaving 15 bases between the germline ends. CDR3 nucleotide sequence: TGTGCCAGCAGCTTGTCCCAGGGGAGTCGTGAGCAGTTCTTC. This gives the protein CASSLSQGSREQFF. The variable domain in full, completed from reference TRBV7-2 and TRBJ2-1, reads GAGVSQSPSNKVTEKGKDVELRCDPISGHTALYWYRQSLGQGLEFLIYFQGNSAPDKSGLPSDRFSAERTGGSVSTLTIQRTQQEDSAVYLCASSLSQGSREQFFGPGTRLTVL.

This clonotype was seen a few times. This sequence joins TRBV25-1 and TRBJ2-7; 12 bases line up with TRBD2. Germline V gives CDR1 MGHDK, CDR2 SYGVNS. The trim removed 2 bases at V and 4 bases at J, leaving 9 bases unmatched. The CDR3 spans 17 residues. CDR3 DNA: TGTGCCAGCAGTGAAATCGCACTAGCGGGAGGTGAATACGAGCAGTACTTC. It is translated as CASSEIALAGGEYEQYF.

The chain couples TRBV11-3 to TRBJ2-5, with TRBD2 matching over 7 bases. The CDR3 sequence is 15 residues long. Germline CDR1 and CDR2: SGHNT and YENEEA. The trim removed 1 base at V and 1 base at J, leaving 3 bases unmatched. CDR3 protein: CASSLGGTTQETQYF. CDR3 DNA sequence: TGTGCCAGCAGCTTAGGGGGGACTACCCAAGAGACCCAGTACTTC.

There are many counts of this clonotype. The chain couples TRBV5-1 to TRBJ2-3; 7 nucleotides agree with TRBD1. The CDR3 spans 15 residues. Germline CDR1 and CDR2: SGHRS and YFSETQ. The V gene end was trimmed by 2 bases and the J gene end by 1 base; junction bases not matched to a gene: 4. This CDR3 is CASSLQGPRTDTQYF. The CDR3 DNA sequence: TGCGCCAGCAGCTTACAGGGGCCCCGCACAGATACGCAGTATTTT.

This clonotype appeared a few times. The chain employs TRBV7-2 and TRBJ2-5, with D possibly matching TRBD1 (6 bases). Between the trimmed V and J ends, which lost 10 bases and 1 base, there was a span of 13 bases. The CDR3 is 13 amino acids. The V gene's germline CDR1 is SGHTA and CDR2 FQGNSA. Written as DNA, the CDR3 is TGTGCCACCAAGGACAGCTTCCAAGAGACCCAGTACTTC. It specifies CATKDSFQETQYF. Full variable domain (outside the CDR3, taken from reference TRBV7-2 and TRBJ2-5): GAGVSQSPSNKVTEKGKDVELRCDPISGHTALYWYRQSLGQGLEFLIYFQGNSAPDKSGLPSDRFSAERTGGSVSTLTIQRTQQEDSAVYLCATKDSFQETQYFGPGTRLLVL.

This clonotype was seen a single time. The gene calls are TRBV7-3 and TRBJ2-1; 7 bases match TRBD2. Trimming cost V 5 bases and J 5 bases; bases outside gene matches: 9. This CDR3 is built from 15 residues. In germline, CDR1 is SGHTA, CDR2 FQGTGA. The CDR3 spells CASSQAGAGDNEQFF. CDR3 coding DNA: TGTGCCAGCAGCCAAGCGGGCGCGGGGGACAATGAGCAGTTCTTC.

The V and J genes are TRBV6-5 and TRBJ1-5; no reliable D call. V lost 0 bases and J 1 base, leaving 13 bases between the germline ends. The CDR3 extends over 17 amino acids. Germline V CDR1 and CDR2: MNHEY, SVGAGI. The DNA for the CDR3 is TGTGCCAGCAGTTACTCGGGCGGCCCCGGGAGCAATCAGCCCCAGCATTTT. It translates to CASSYSGGPGSNQPQHF.

The rearrangement joins TRBV2 to TRBJ1-1; no clear D. Trimming took off 0 bases at V and 3 bases at J, with 17 bases between the two ends. The CDR3 loop spans 17 amino acids. CDR1 is SNHLY, CDR2 FYNNEI, per germline. In nucleotides, the CDR3 is TGTGCCAGCAGTGAAGCCCCGGCCTGGGCCGGAGACACTGAAGCTTTCTTT. Translating gives CASSEAPAWAGDTEAFF.

The rearrangement uses TRBV28 and TRBJ2-7, with 7 bases identical to TRBD2. The V gene's germline CDR1 is MDHEN and CDR2 SYDVKM. J gave up 4 bases and V 7 bases, and 7 bases lay outside the gene matches. The CDR3 contains 13 residues. The CDR3 protein is CASTRPGRYEQYF. The CDR3 DNA sequence: TGTGCCAGCACTCGACCCGGGAGGTACGAGCAGTACTTC. The full variable domain, its missing parts supplied by reference TRBV28 and TRBJ2-7, is DVKVTQSSRYLVKRTGEKVFLECVQDMDHENMFWYRQDPGLGLRLIYFSYDVKMKEKGDIPEGYSVSREKKERFSLILESASTNQTSMYLCASTRPGRYEQYFGPGTRLTVT.

This clonotype occurred many times. This rearrangement joins TRBV7-8 to TRBJ1-6; unclear D gene. This CDR3 is built from 19 residues. The germline V gene encodes CDR1 SGHVS and CDR2 FQNEAQ. Between the trimmed V and J ends, which lost 0 bases and 0 bases, there was a span of 15 bases. Here the CDR3 reads CASSLALARSSSYNSPLHF. The DNA for the CDR3 is TGTGCCAGCAGCTTAGCGCTTGCCAGGTCGAGCTCCTATAATTCACCCCTCCACTTT.